These 5 T cell receptor beta chains share one sample of origin, sequenced in a study of T cell responses to AZD1222 COVID-19 vaccine. Method: immunoSEQ multiplex PCR; TCRdb's copy keeps in-frame clones and lacks some. The table includes about 150,000 clones, approximately 91% detected once. The source was peripheral blood, collected after recovery from COVID-19. The source of these receptors is an adult who had recovered from COVID-19.

For this clone: Other DNA sequences from this sample encode an identical CDR3 as well. The J gene is TRBJ2-3, the V gene TRBV29-1, with TRBD1 matching over 7 bases. This CDR3 region has 14 residues. Trimming removed 0 bases from V and 2 bases from J; junction bases left unmatched: 2. The germline V gene encodes CDR1 SQVTM and CDR2 ANQGSEA. The CDR3 coding sequence is TGCAGCGTTGAAGACAGGGGGAACACAGATACGCAGTATTTT. This codes for CSVEDRGNTDTQYF.

The V and J genes are TRBV7-2 and TRBJ2-3; 12 positions agree with TRBD1. V lost 3 bases to trimming and J lost 10 bases; unmatched junction nucleotides: 5. The CDR3 loop spans 14 amino acids. From germline, CDR1 is SGHTA and CDR2 FQGNSA. CDR3 DNA sequence: TGTGCCAGCAGCTTTAGGGACAGGGGGCGGGCGCAGTATTTT. It specifies CASSFRDRGRAQYF. The complete variable domain, with remaining parts taken from reference TRBV7-2 and TRBJ2-3, reads GAGVSQSPSNKVTEKGKDVELRCDPISGHTALYWYRQSLGQGLEFLIYFQGNSAPDKSGLPSDRFSAERTGGSVSTLTIQRTQQEDSAVYLCASSFRDRGRAQYFGPGTRLTVL.

The count of this clone is one. The chain carries TRBV11-2 and TRBJ1-2; D is uncertain. The V gene's germline CDR1 is SGHAT and CDR2 FQNNGV. There are 16 residues in the CDR3. V gave up 2 bases and J gave up 0 bases, with 13 bases separating them. The CDR3 DNA reads as TGTGCCAGCAGCTTACCGTCGAGGGTGACTAACTATGGCTACACCTTC. This sequence encodes CASSLPSRVTNYGYTF.

This clone was observed a single time. The V and J genes are TRBV7-8 and TRBJ2-5, with D perhaps TRBD2 (6 bases). CDR1 and CDR2 (germline): SGHVS, FQNEAQ. The CDR3 spans 13 residues. V was trimmed by 5 bases and J by 5 bases, leaving 12 bases between them. The CDR3 spells CASSPGLGETQYF. The CDR3, as DNA: TGTGCCAGCAGCCCGGGACTGGGTGAGACCCAGTACTTC.

The chain couples TRBV20-1 to TRBJ1-3; D gene unclear. Germline V CDR1 and CDR2: DFQATT, SNEGSKA (reference sequence). Trimming took off 3 bases at V and 2 bases at J, with 11 bases between the two ends. The CDR3 extends over 14 amino acids. The CDR3 bases are TGCAGTGCTAGTTCCGGAGGGCCTGGAAACACCATATATTTT. Translation gives CSASSGGPGNTIYF.